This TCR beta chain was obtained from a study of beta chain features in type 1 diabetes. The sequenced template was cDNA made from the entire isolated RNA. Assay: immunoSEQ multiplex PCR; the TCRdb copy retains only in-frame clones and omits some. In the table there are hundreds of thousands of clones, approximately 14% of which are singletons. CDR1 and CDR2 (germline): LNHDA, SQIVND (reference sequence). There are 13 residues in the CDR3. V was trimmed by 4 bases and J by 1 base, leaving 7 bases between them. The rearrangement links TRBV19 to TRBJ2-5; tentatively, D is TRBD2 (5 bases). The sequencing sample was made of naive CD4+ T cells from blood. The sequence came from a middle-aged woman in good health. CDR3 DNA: TGTGCCAGTAGTACGGGGTTCCAAGAGACCCAGTACTTC. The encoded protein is CASSTGFQETQYF.